There are a few counts of the clone carrying this T cell receptor beta chain. Its cognate antigen is unknown. With 5 bases removed from V and 4 bases from J, the gap between germline ends came to 14 bases. Per the germline V gene, CDR1 is SNHLY and CDR2 is FYNNEI. The CDR3 sequence is 14 residues long. Researchers ran the PCR with 60 Vbeta and 13 Jbeta primers. TCRdb keeps only in-frame clones here, not all; method: immunoSEQ multiplex PCR. The repertoire holds 130,000 or so clones, with roughly three quarters as singletons. The sample is drawn from a study of cytomegalovirus exposure and HLA in healthy donors. General study results and limits: Most likely, a cluster of highly shared sequence variants arose as a sequencing artifact. In an earlier analysis, most TCR beta V segments were productive about 87% or about 30% of the time.

The rearrangement uses TRBV2 and TRBJ1-2; the D gene is possibly TRBD1 (5 bases). This clonotype originated in a woman aged 18-29 years in good health and CMV-seronegative. Sequenced material: PBMCs. CDR3 protein: CASSPQAGLYGYTF. CDR3 coding DNA: TGTGCCAGCAGTCCACAGGCGGGACTCTATGGCTACACCTTC.